The clone carrying this T cell receptor beta chain showed up many times. What it binds is unknown. Each CDR3 protein is one row after TCRdb ran MiXCR on the 5' RACE reads. The sample consists of about 210,000 distinct CDR3 sequences, less than 10% of them appearing once. With no exceptions, donors were healthy Caucasians. Germline V lookup: CDR1 LNHNV, CDR2 YYDKDF (reference sequence). This CDR3 spans 16 amino acids. V gave up 0 bases and J gave up 0 bases, with 9 bases separating them. The sample is drawn from a study of identical twins. Findings and limits, study-wide: Conclusions relied on cross-sectional statistical analysis, not following the same donors. Models predicted too little out-of-frame TCR alpha sharing in monozygotic twins. Sequences that were out-of-frame, alpha and twin-shared displayed an excess of low generation probability.

The sample taken for sequencing was memory (CD45RO+) T cells sorted from blood. The J gene is TRBJ2-1, the V gene TRBV15; D is unclear. This receptor was taken from a woman between 18 and 29 years old in good health. The DNA of the CDR3 is TGTGCCACCAGCAGAGACGGGCGCAGCTCCTACAATGAGCAGTTCTTC. Residues: CATSRDGRSSYNEQFF.